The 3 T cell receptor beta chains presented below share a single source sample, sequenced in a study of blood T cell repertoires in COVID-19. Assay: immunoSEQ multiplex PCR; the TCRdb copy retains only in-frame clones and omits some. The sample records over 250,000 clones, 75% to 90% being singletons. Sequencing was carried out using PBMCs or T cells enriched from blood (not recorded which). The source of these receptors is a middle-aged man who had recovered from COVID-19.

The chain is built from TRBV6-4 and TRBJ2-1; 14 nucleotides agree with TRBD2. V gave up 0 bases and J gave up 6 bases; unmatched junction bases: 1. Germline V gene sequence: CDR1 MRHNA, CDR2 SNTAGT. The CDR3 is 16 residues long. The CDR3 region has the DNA TGTGCCAGCAGTGACTCGACTAGCGGGGGGGCCAATGAGCAGTTCTTC. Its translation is CASSDSTSGGANEQFF.

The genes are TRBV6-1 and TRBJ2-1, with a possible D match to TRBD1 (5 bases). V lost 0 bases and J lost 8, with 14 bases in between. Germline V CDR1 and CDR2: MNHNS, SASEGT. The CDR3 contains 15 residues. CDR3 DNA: TGTGCCAGCAGTGAAGCGCCAGGGTTGGTAGATGAGCAGTTCTTC. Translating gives CASSEAPGLVDEQFF.

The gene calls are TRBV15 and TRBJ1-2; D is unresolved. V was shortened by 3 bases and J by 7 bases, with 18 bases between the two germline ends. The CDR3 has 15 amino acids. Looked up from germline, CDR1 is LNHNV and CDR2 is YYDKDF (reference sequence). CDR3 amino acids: CATSSLENPRGGYTF. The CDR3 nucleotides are TGTGCCACCAGCAGCTTGGAAAACCCACGCGGTGGCTACACCTTC.